This T cell receptor (beta chain) emerged from a study of cytomegalovirus exposure and HLA in healthy donors. Study in general: In a previous analysis, 117 million unique TCR beta sequences were found from 150 million to 200 million T cells.

Primers included in the PCR were 60 Vbeta and 13 Jbeta primers. Profiling relied on immunoSEQ multiplex PCR, and the TCRdb table lists in-frame clones only, not all of them. Of about 160,000 clones in the sample, 76% were seen once. Study-wide results and caveats: In a later analysis, donors in an Asian-associated ancestry cluster reportedly had fewer N-insertions in productive TCRs than the cohort mean. Apart from CMV serostatus, no immune exposure information was available. Later work found that TCR association rates differed between HLA loci; DRB1 had the most and HLA-C the fewest.

Note on this clone: The antigen remains unidentified.

Material for sequencing was PBMCs. This sequence was found in a man aged 60-69 years in good health and CMV-seronegative.

CDR3 DNA: TGTGCCTGGAGTCTCCCTCCAGAGACCCAGTACTTC. As protein: CAWSLPPETQYF. J is TRBJ2-5 and V is TRBV30; D unresolved. V shed 2 bases and J shed 4 bases, with 8 bases lying between them. This CDR3 spans 12 amino acids. From germline, CDR1 is GTSNPN and CDR2 SVGIG (reference sequence).